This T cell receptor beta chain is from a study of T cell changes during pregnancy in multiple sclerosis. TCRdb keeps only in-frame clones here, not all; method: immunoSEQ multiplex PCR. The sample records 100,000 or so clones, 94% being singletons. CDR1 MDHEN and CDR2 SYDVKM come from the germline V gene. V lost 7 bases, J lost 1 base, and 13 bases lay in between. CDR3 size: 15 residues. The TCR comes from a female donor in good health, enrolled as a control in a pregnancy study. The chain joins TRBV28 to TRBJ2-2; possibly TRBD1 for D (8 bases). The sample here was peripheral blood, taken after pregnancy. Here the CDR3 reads CASIGGTGNTGELFF. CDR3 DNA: TGTGCCAGCATCGGGGGGACAGGGAACACCGGGGAGCTGTTTTTT.